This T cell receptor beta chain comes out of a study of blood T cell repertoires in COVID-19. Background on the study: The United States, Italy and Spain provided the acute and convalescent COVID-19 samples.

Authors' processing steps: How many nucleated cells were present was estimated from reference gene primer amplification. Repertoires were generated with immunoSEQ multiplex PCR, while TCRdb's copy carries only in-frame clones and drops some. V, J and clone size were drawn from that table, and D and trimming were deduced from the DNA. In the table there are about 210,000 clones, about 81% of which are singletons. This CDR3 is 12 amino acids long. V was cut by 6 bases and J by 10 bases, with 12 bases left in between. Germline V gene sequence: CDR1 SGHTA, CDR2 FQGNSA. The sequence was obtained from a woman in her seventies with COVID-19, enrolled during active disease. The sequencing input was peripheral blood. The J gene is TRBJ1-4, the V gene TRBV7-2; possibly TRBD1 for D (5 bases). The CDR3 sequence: CASSEDSRKLFF. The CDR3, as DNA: TGTGCCAGCAGTGAAGACAGCCGAAAACTGTTTTTT.